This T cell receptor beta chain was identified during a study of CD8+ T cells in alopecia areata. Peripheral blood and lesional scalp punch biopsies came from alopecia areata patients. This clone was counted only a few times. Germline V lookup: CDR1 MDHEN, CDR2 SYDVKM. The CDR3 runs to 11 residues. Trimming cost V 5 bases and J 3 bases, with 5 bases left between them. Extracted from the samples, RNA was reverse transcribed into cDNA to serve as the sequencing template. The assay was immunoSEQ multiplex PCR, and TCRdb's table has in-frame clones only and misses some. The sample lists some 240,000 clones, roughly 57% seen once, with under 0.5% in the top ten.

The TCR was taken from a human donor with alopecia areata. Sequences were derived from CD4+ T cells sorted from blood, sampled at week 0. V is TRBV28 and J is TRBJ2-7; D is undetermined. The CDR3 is CASSPFYEQYF. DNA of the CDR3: TGTGCCAGCAGTCCCTTCTACGAGCAGTACTTC.